A selection of T cell receptor beta chains follows, all from one sample in a study of graft-versus-host responses after intestinal transplantation. The table came from immunoSEQ multiplex PCR; TCRdb's copy has only in-frame clones and leaves some out. Of 80,000 to 95,000 clones listed, about 87% are singletons. What these receptors recognize is not known. The starting material was unstimulated CD4+ T cells sorted from spleen or lymph node cells, obtained before transplant. The origin of the receptors is a human donor who was the organ donor for an intestinal transplant. CDR3s include the opening cysteine and the closing phenylalanine or tryptophan. A D gene is named only where the DNA matches it firmly. Clone sizes are given selectively: once, few, many, or a class where the clone is expanded.

V: TRBV7-2
J: TRBJ2-2
size: -
D: -
CDR3: CASSSHRVGTGELFF
DNA: TGTGCCAGCAGCTCCCACAGGGTGGGGACCGGGGAGCTGTTTTTT

V: TRBV9
J: TRBJ2-1
size: -
D: -
CDR3: CASSGMGRYTYNEQFF
DNA: TGTGCCAGCAGCGGAATGGGGCGCTATACATACAATGAGCAGTTCTTC

V: TRBV4-2
J: TRBJ1-1
size: once
D: -
CDR3: CASSQGPGGNTEAFF
DNA: TGTGCCAGCAGCCAAGGTCCGGGGGGGAACACTGAAGCTTTCTTT

V: TRBV29-1
J: TRBJ2-3
size: -
D: -
CDR3: CSVEGPGRGTQYF
DNA: TGCAGCGTTGAGGGCCCAGGGCGGGGTACGCAGTACTTT

V: TRBV15
J: TRBJ2-2
size: -
D: TRBD2
CDR3: CATSRQRGEGNTGELFF
DNA: TGTGCCACCAGCAGACAGCGAGGGGAGGGGAACACCGGGGAGCTGTTTTTT

V: TRBV6-1
J: TRBJ2-5
size: -
D: -
CDR3: CASSELARETQYF
DNA: TGTGCCAGCAGTGAACTTGCGAGAGAGACCCAGTACTTC

V: TRBV9
J: TRBJ1-3
size: -
D: -
CDR3: CASSVGVSGNTIYF
DNA: TGTGCCAGCAGCGTCGGGGTCTCTGGAAACACCATATATTTT

V: TRBV11-1
J: TRBJ2-3
size: -
D: TRBD1
CDR3: CASSKGTAFTDTQYF
DNA: TGTGCCAGCAGCAAAGGGACAGCGTTCACAGATACGCAGTATTTT

V: TRBV25-1
J: TRBJ2-5
size: -
D: -
CDR3: CANSGTGEETQYF
DNA: TGTGCCAACTCTGGGACGGGGGAGGAGACCCAGTACTTC

V: TRBV9
J: TRBJ1-5
size: -
D: -
CDR3: CASSVGGGNQPQHF
DNA: TGTGCCAGCAGCGTAGGGGGCGGCAATCAGCCCCAGCATTTT

V: TRBV7-2
J: TRBJ2-7
size: -
D: -
CDR3: CASSLGSWRSGYEQYF
DNA: TGTGCCAGCAGCTTAGGGTCCTGGAGAAGTGGCTACGAGCAGTACTTC

V: TRBV27
J: TRBJ2-2
size: -
D: -
CDR3: CAGSFRARTGELFF
DNA: TGTGCCGGCAGTTTCAGGGCTAGGACCGGGGAGCTGTTTTTT

V: TRBV7-6
J: TRBJ2-3
size: -
D: -
CDR3: CASSNPRDTNTDTQYF
DNA: TGTGCCAGCAGCAACCCCCGGGACACCAACACAGATACGCAGTATTTT

V: TRBV11-3
J: TRBJ1-2
size: -
D: TRBD1
CDR3: CASRRTGEHGYTF
DNA: TGTGCCAGCAGAAGGACAGGGGAACATGGCTACACCTTC

V: TRBV25-1
J: TRBJ2-5
size: -
D: -
CDR3: CASSLLGLQETQYF
DNA: TGTGCCAGCAGTCTTCTAGGATTACAAGAGACCCAGTACTTC

V: TRBV2
J: TRBJ2-7
size: -
D: -
CDR3: CASSGPQPRRSEQYF
DNA: TGTGCCAGCAGTGGACCGCAACCTAGACGAAGTGAGCAGTACTTC

V: TRBV5-6
J: TRBJ2-3
size: -
D: -
CDR3: CASKSTGIAGTAGTDTQYF
DNA: TGTGCCAGCAAATCCACCGGGATCGCGGGGACGGCGGGGACAGATACGCAGTATTTT

V: TRBV27
J: TRBJ2-5
size: few
D: -
CDR3: CASPTGSLPGTQYF
DNA: TGTGCCAGCCCAACCGGGAGCCTCCCAGGGACCCAGTACTTC

V: TRBV20-1
J: TRBJ2-2
size: -
D: TRBD2
CDR3: CASGSTGELFF
DNA: TGCGCTAGCGGGTCGACCGGGGAGCTGTTTTTT

V: TRBV18
J: TRBJ1-2
size: -
D: -
CDR3: CASSGGAFGYTF
DNA: TGTGCCAGCTCAGGGGGGGCCTTTGGCTACACCTTC

V: TRBV2
J: TRBJ2-3
size: -
D: TRBD2
CDR3: CASTGTSGTPAADTQYF
DNA: TGTGCCAGCACTGGGACTAGCGGGACTCCAGCGGCAGATACGCAGTATTTT

V: TRBV7-6
J: TRBJ2-5
size: -
D: TRBD2
CDR3: CASSFDPSGGAYQTQYF
DNA: TGTGCCAGCAGTTTCGACCCTAGCGGGGGGGCCTATCAGACCCAGTACTTC

V: TRBV9
J: TRBJ2-2
size: -
D: -
CDR3: CASSVGTYTGELFF
DNA: TGTGCCAGCAGCGTAGGGACATACACCGGGGAGCTGTTTTTT

V: TRBV2
J: TRBJ2-1
size: -
D: -
CDR3: CASSAEARGPFF
DNA: TGTGCCAGCAGTGCAGAAGCACGGGGTCCGTTCTTC